This T cell receptor (beta chain) derives from a study of cytomegalovirus exposure and HLA in healthy donors. PCR primers comprised 60 Vbeta and 13 Jbeta primers. Using immunoSEQ multiplex PCR, the repertoire was profiled, and TCRdb retains in-frame clones only, with some absent. Of about 57,000 clones in the sample, about 80% are singletons; the top ten hold roughly 4.5%. V shed 5 bases and J 6 bases; nucleotides not matched to a gene: 9. Germline V gene data show CDR1 as MNHEY and CDR2 as SMNVEV (reference sequence). This CDR3 contains 14 residues. Sequencing was performed on PBMCs. V is TRBV27 and J is TRBJ2-7; TRBD2 matches 8 bases. The sequence was collected from a man aged 25-45 years in good health and CMV-seronegative. CDR3 protein: CASSALAGRGEQYF. Written as DNA, the CDR3 is TGTGCCAGCAGTGCCCTAGCGGGCCGGGGCGAGCAGTACTTC.